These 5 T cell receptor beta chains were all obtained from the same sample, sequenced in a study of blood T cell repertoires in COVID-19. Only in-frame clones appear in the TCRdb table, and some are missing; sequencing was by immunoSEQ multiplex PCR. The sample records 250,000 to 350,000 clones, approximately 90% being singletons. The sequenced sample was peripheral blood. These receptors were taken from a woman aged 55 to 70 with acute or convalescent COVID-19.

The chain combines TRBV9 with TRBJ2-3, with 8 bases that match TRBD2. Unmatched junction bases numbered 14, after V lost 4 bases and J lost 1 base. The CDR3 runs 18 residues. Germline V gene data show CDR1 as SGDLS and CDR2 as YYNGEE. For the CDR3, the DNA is TGTGCCAGCAGCCCCGGTTTAGCGGGAAGCGTTGGCACAGATACGCAGTATTTT. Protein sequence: CASSPGLAGSVGTDTQYF.

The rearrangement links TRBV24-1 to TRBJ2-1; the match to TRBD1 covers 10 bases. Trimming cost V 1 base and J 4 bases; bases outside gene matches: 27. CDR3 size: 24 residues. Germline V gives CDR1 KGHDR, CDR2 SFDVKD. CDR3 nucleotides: TGTGCCACCAGTGATTTCTTATTTGGGTCCCGAGGGACAGGGGTCCTATCATTGTACAATGAGCAGTTCTTC. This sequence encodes CATSDFLFGSRGTGVLSLYNEQFF.

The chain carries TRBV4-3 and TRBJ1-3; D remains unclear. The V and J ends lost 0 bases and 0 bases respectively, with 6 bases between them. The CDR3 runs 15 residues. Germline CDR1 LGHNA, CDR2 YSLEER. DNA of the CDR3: TGCGCCAGCAGCCAAGATGCGAACTCTGGAAACACCATATATTTT. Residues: CASSQDANSGNTIYF.

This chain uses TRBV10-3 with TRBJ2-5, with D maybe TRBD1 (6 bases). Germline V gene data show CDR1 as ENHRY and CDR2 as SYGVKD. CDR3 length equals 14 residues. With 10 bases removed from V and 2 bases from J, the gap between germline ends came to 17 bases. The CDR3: CATGRRTDQETQYF. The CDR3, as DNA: TGTGCCACCGGCCGTCGGACAGATCAAGAGACCCAGTACTTC.

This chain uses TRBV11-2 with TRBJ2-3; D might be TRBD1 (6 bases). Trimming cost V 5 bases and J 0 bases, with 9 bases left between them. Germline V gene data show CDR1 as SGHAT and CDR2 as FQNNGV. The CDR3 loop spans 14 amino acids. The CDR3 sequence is CASSLRGSTDTQYF. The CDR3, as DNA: TGTGCCAGCAGCCTTAGGGGGAGCACAGATACGCAGTATTTT.